These 6 T cell receptor beta chains were all obtained from the same sample, sequenced in a study of T cell responses to AZD1222 COVID-19 vaccine. Libraries were prepared by immunoSEQ multiplex PCR; TCRdb keeps only in-frame clonotypes and omits some of them. The table records roughly 150,000 clones, roughly 85% of them present only once. Sequencing was performed on peripheral blood, taken on day 0 of AZD1222 vaccination. The receptors shown here come from an adult in good health.

The chain employs TRBV18 and TRBJ1-2; D may be TRBD1 (6 bases). V lost 1 base, J lost 2 bases, and 14 bases lay in between. The germline V gene encodes CDR1 KGHSH and CDR2 LQKENI. The CDR3 loop spans 16 amino acids. In DNA form, the CDR3 reads TGTGCCAGCTCACCACAGGGGGGTACCCAAAACTATGGCTACACCTTC. It specifies CASSPQGGTQNYGYTF.

V is TRBV3-1 (or the pseudogene TRBV3-2) and J is TRBJ1-1, with TRBD1 identical over 9 bases. Trimming cost V 6 bases and J 11 bases; bases outside gene matches: 7. The germline CDR1 and CDR2 sequences are LGHDT and YNNKEL (reference sequence). CDR3 length equals 12 residues. The CDR3 sequence is CASSRGQGEAFF. The CDR3 DNA reads as TGTGCCAGCAGTCGGGGACAGGGTGAGGCTTTCTTT.

V gene TRBV7-9 combines with J gene TRBJ2-5, with a weak D call TRBD2 (6 bases). The CDR3 loop spans 14 amino acids. Germline assignment: CDR1 SEHNR and CDR2 FQNEAQ (reference sequence). V was shortened by 5 bases and J by 0 bases, with 10 bases between the two germline ends. The CDR3 sequence is CASSRGLHQETQYF. The CDR3 nucleotides are TGTGCCAGCAGCCGGGGACTTCACCAAGAGACCCAGTACTTC.

The J gene is TRBJ1-6, the V gene TRBV18, with D unclear. Trimming removed 2 bases at V and 7 bases at J, with 9 bases between. CDR1 KGHSH and CDR2 LQKENI come from the germline V gene. The CDR3 has 14 residues. The CDR3 nucleotides are TGTGCCAGCTCACCATCCAGGAGGAATTCACCCCTCCACTTT. Encoded protein: CASSPSRRNSPLHF.

This clone has a single count. The V and J genes are TRBV10-3 and TRBJ2-2; 11 bases map to TRBD1. V lost 8 bases and J lost 0; bases outside the gene matches: 8. Germline V lookup: CDR1 ENHRY, CDR2 SYGVKD. This CDR3 has 17 amino acids. The CDR3 region has the DNA TGTGCCATCCCGGGACAGGGGGACCGATCGAACACCGGGGAGCTGTTTTTT. Its translation: CAIPGQGDRSNTGELFF.

The chain links TRBV5-4 to TRBJ1-1, with 7 bases fitting TRBD1. Germline V lookup: CDR1 SGHNT, CDR2 YYREEE (reference sequence). J gave up 7 bases and V 5 bases, and 8 bases lay outside the gene matches. The CDR3 is 13 residues long. The CDR3 coding sequence is TGTGCCAGCAGTACGACAGGGACCCTTGAAGCTTTCTTT. Translated, it gives CASSTTGTLEAFF. The full variable domain, its missing parts supplied by reference TRBV5-4 and TRBJ1-1, is ETGVTQSPTHLIKTRGQQVTLRCSSQSGHNTVSWYQQALGQGPQFIFQYYREEENGRGNFPPRFSGLQFPNYSSELNVNALELDDSALYLCASSTTGTLEAFFGQGTRLTVV.